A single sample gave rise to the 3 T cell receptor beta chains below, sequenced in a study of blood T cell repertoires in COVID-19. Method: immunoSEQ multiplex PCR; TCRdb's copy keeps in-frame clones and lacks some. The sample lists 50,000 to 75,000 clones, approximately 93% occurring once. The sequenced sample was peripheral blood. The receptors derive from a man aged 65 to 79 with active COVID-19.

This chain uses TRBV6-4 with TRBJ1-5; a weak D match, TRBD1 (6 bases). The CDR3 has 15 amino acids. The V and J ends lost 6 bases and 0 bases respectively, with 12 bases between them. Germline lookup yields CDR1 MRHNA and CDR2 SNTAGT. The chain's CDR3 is CASSPQTGSNQPQHF. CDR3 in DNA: TGTGCCAGCAGCCCTCAGACAGGTAGCAATCAGCCCCAGCATTTT.

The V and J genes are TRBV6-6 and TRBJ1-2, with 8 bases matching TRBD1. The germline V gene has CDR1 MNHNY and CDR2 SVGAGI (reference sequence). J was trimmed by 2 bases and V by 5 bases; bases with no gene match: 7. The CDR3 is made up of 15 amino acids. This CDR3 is CASSHPGQANYGYTF. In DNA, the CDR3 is TGTGCCAGCAGTCACCCGGGACAGGCAAACTATGGCTACACCTTC.

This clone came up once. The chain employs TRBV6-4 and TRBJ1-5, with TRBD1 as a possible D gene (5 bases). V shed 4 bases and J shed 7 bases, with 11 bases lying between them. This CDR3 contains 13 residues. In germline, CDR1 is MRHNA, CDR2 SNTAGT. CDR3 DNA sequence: TGTGCCAGCAGTGCCGGTCGGGGGCAGCCCCAGCATTTT. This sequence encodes CASSAGRGQPQHF.